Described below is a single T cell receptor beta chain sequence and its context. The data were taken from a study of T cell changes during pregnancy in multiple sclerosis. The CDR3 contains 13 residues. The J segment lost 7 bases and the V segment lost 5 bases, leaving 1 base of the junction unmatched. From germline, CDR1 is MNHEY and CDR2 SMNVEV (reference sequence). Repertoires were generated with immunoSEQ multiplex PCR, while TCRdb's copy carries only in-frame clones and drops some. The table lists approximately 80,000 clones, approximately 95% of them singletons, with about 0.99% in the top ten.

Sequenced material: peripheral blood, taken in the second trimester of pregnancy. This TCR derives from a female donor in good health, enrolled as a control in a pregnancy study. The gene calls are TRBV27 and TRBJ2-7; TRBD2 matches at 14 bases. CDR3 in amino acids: CASSRLAGGEQYF. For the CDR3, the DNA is TGTGCCAGCAGTCGACTAGCGGGGGGGGAGCAGTACTTC.